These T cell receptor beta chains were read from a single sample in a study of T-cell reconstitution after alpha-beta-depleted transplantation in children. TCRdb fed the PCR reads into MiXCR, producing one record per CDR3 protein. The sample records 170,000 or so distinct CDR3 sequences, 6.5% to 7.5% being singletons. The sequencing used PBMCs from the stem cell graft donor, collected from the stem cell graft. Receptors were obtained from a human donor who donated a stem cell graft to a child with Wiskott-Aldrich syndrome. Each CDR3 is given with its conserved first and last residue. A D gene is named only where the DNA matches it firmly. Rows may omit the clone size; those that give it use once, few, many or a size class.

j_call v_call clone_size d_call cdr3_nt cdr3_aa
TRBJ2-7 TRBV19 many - TGTGCCAGTAGTATGCCCTCCTACGAGCAGTACTTC CASSMPSYEQYF
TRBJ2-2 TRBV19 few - TGTGCCAGTAGTATCCGGGGATCGAACACCGGGGAGCTGTTTTTT CASSIRGSNTGELFF
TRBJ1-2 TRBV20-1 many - TGCAGTGCCGGGACACCCATTCGAGATGGCTACACCTTC CSAGTPIRDGYTF
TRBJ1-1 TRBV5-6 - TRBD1 TGTGCCAGCAGCTTGGGGGGACAGGGCAACACTGAAGCTTTCTTT CASSLGGQGNTEAFF
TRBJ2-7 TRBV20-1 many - TGCAGTGCTAGCGCGGACCCGAGCGAGCAGTACTTC CSASADPSEQYF
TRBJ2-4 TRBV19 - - TGTGCGGCCGGACCACTAGCCAAAAACATTCAGTACTTC CAAGPLAKNIQYF
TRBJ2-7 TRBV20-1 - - TGCAGTGCTTGGGACGTACGGCCCTACGAGCAGTACTTC CSAWDVRPYEQYF
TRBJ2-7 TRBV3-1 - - TGTGCCAGCAGCCAGGGACATTCGTCCTCCTACGAGCAGTACTTC CASSQGHSSSYEQYF
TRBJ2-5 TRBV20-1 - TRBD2 TGCAGTGCTAGGGCTAGCGGGGGGGGCACTCCCCACGAGACCCAGTACTTC CSARASGGGTPHETQYF
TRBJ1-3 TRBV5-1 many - TGCGCCAGCAGCTCTGCAGGGACCATCTCTGGGAACACCATATATTTT CASSSAGTISGNTIYF
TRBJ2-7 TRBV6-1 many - TGTGCCAGCAGTGACAGGCAGCCTATACTTTACGAGCAGTACTTC CASSDRQPILYEQYF
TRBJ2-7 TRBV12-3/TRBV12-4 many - TGTGCCAGCAGTTTATCTGGGGGGAGGGAGCAGTACTTC CASSLSGGREQYF
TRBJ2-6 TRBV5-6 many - TGTGCCAGCAGCTTGGTCCGGGACTCTTTTGGGGCCAACGTCCTGACTTTC CASSLVRDSFGANVLTF
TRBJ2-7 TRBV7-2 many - TGTGCCAGCAGCCGGGACGTCTACGAGCAGTACTTC CASSRDVYEQYF
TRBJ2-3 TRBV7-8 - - TGTGCCATCAGCCCGCCGACACGAAATACGCAGTATTTT CAISPPTRNTQYF
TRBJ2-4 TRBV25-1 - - TGTGCCAGCAGTGAATTAGGGGGAGGAGAAAACATTCAGTACTTC CASSELGGGENIQYF
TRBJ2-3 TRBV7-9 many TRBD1 TGTGCCAGCAGCCGAAGACAGGGAACAGATACGCAGTATTTT CASSRRQGTDTQYF
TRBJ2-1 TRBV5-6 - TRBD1 TGTGCCATGGGCCCCGGGCAGGGGGACTACAATGAGCAGTTCTTC CAMGPGQGDYNEQFF